This T cell receptor (beta chain) was sequenced for a study of blood T cell repertoires in COVID-19. Trimming cost V 6 bases and J 5 bases, with 11 bases left between them. The CDR3 is made up of 13 amino acids. Germline V lookup: CDR1 ENHRY, CDR2 SYGVKD. TCRdb's copy holds only in-frame clones and misses some; the assay was immunoSEQ multiplex PCR. The data show some 230,000 clones, about 80% seen once. The V and J genes are TRBV10-3 and TRBJ1-5; D is possibly TRBD1 (6 bases). This TCR came from a woman aged 30 to 39 who had recovered from COVID-19. Specimen: peripheral blood. This CDR3 is CAIRDSRDQPQHF. In DNA form, the CDR3 reads TGTGCCATCAGGGACAGTCGGGATCAGCCCCAGCATTTT.